This TCR beta chain emerged from a study of human T cells and chemical hapten exposure. As for the study in general: Researchers reported sensitizing an approximately 2 cm by approximately 2 cm upper inner arm skin site with 2% DPC. Mostly female, the patients presented with alopecia areata, totalis or universalis. General study points: Expanded TCRs showed more large CDR3 clusters than pre-sensitization or healthy control sets.

Germline V lookup: CDR1 SQVTM, CDR2 ANQGSEA. The CDR3 has 12 amino acids. J gave up 4 bases and V 5 bases, and 1 base lay outside the gene matches. Comments on this clonotype: Its specificity is unknown.

TCRdb used MiXCR to reprocess the RACE reads, holding one entry per CDR3 protein. This table holds about 260,000 distinct CDR3 sequences, more than 6.5% found once. Time point in this sample: pre-sensitization, week 0. Regarding treatment: therapeutic diphenylcyclopropenone sensitization with weekly scalp DPC. Specimen: whole blood, collected in connection with sensitization to the hapten diphenylcyclopropenone (DPC). This clonotype was sampled from a woman in her 40s with alopecia areata. Some clones in this sample may be carry-over from other donors' samples. J is TRBJ1-5 and V is TRBV29-1, with TRBD1 matching 8 bases. CDR3 loop: CSVRQGNQPQHF. In DNA, the CDR3 is TGCAGCGTTCGACAGGGGAATCAGCCCCAGCATTTT. Full variable domain (missing parts from reference TRBV29-1 and TRBJ1-5): SAVISQKPSRDICQRGTSLTIQCQVDSQVTMMFWYRQQPGQSLTLIATANQGSEATYESGFVIDKFPISRPNLTFSTLTVSNMSPEDSSIYLCSVRQGNQPQHFGDGTRLSIL.